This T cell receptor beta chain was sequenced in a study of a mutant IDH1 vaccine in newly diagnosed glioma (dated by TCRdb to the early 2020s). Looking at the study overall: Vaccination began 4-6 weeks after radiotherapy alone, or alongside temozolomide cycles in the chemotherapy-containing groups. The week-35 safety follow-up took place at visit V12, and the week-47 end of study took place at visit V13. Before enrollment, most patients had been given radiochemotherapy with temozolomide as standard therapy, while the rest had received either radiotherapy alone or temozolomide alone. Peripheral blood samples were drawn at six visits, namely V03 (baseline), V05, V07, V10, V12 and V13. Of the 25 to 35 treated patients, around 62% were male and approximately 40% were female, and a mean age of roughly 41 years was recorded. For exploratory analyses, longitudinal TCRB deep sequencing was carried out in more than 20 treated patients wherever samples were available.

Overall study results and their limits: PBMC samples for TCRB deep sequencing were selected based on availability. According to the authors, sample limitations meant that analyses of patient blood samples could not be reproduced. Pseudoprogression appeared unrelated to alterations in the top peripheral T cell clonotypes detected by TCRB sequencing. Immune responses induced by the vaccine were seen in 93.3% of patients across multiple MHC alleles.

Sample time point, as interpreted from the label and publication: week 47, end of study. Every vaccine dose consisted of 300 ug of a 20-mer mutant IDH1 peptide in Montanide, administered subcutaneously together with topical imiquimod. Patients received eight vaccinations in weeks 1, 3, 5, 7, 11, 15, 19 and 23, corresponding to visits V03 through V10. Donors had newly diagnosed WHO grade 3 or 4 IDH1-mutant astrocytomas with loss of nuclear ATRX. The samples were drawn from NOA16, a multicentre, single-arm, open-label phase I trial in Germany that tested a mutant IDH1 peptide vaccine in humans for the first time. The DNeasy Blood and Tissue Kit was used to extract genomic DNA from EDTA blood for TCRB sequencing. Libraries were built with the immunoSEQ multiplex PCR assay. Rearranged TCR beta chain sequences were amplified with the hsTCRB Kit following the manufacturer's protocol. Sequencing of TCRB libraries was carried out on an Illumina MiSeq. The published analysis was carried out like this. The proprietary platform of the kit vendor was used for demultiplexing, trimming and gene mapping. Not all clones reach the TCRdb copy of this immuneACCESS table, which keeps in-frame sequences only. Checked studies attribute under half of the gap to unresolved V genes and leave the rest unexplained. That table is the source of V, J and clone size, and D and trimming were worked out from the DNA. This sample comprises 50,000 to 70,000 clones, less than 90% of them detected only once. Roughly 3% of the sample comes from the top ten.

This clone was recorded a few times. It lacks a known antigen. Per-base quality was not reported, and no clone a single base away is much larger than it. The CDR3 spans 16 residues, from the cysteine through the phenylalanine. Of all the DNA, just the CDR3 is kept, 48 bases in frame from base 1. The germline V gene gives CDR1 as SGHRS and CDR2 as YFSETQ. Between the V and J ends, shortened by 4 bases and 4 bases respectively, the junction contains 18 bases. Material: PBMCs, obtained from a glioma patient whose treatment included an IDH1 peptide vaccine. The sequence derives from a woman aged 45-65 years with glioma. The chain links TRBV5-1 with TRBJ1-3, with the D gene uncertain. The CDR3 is CASSPTDSYLGNTIYF. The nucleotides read TGCGCCAGCAGCCCAACTGACTCCTATTTGGGAAACACCATATATTTT.